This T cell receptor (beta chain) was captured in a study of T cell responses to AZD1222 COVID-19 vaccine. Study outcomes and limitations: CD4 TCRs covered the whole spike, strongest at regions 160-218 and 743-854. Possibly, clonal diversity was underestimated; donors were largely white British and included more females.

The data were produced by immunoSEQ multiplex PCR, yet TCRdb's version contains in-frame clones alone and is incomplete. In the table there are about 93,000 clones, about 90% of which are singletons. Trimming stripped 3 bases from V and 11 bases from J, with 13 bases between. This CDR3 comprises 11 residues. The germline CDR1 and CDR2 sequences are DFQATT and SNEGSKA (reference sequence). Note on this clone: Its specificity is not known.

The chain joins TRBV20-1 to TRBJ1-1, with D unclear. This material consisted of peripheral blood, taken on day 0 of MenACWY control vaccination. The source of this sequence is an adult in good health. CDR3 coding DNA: TGCAGTGCTAGGGAGATAAGTTGGGCTTTCTTT. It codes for CSAREISWAFF.